A single sample is the source of the 29 T cell receptor beta chains below, sequenced in a study of cytomegalovirus exposure and HLA in healthy donors. PCR was performed using 60 Vbeta and 13 Jbeta primers. Repertoires were generated with immunoSEQ multiplex PCR, while TCRdb's copy carries only in-frame clones and drops some. The sample holds 95,000 to 100,000 clones, about 75% seen once. The source material was PBMCs. The receptors stem from a man between 40 and 49 years old in good health and CMV-seropositive.

This clone was seen only a few times. The chain recombines TRBV11-2 with TRBJ2-5; 7 bases agree with TRBD2. V lost 0 bases, J lost 2 bases, and 3 bases stayed unmatched. CDR3 length: 15 amino acids. Germline lookup yields CDR1 SGHAT and CDR2 FQNNGV. CDR3 in DNA: TGTGCCAGCAGCTTAGAGCGGGGGAAACAAGAGACCCAGTACTTC. Amino acid sequence: CASSLERGKQETQYF.

The chain uses TRBV6-6 and TRBJ2-1; maybe TRBD2 (5 bases). Per the germline V gene, CDR1 is MNHNY and CDR2 is SVGAGI (reference sequence). Trimming stripped 6 bases from V and 7 bases from J, with 22 bases between. The CDR3 runs 16 residues. The CDR3: CASSLRTDYYLNEQFF. The DNA for the CDR3 is TGTGCCAGCAGCCTACGAACTGACTATTACCTTAATGAGCAGTTCTTC.

In this sample, this clone turned up a few times. The chain recombines TRBV9 with TRBJ2-1; D unclear. This CDR3 spans 15 amino acids. Germline values: CDR1 SGDLS, CDR2 YYNGEE. Between the trimmed V and J ends, which lost 4 bases and 0 bases, there was a span of 11 bases. The CDR3 reads CASSPQQNSYNEQFF. Written as DNA, the CDR3 is TGTGCCAGCAGCCCCCAACAAAACTCCTACAATGAGCAGTTCTTC. The full variable domain, in which reference TRBV9 and TRBJ2-1 provide the parts outside the CDR3, is DSGVTQTPKHLITATGQRVTLRCSPRSGDLSVYWYQQSLDQGLQFLIQYYNGEERAKGNILERFSAQQFPDLHSELNLSSLELGDSALYFCASSPQQNSYNEQFFGPGTRLTVL.

The chain is built from TRBV29-1 and TRBJ2-1; 11 positions agree with TRBD2. Germline CDR1 and CDR2: SQVTM and ANQGSEA. J lost 5 bases, V lost 6 bases, and 12 bases had no gene match. The CDR3 is 16 amino acids. CDR3 loop: CSVRSGGLAAHNEQFF. The CDR3 DNA follows: TGCAGCGTCAGATCCGGGGGACTAGCGGCACACAATGAGCAGTTCTTC.

Only a few counts were recorded for this clone. The chain employs TRBV28 and TRBJ1-1; no firm D call. The CDR3 is made up of 12 amino acids. CDR1 and CDR2 from the germline V gene are MDHEN and SYDVKM. V dropped 2 bases and J dropped 11 bases, with 12 bases sitting between them. CDR3 sequence (DNA): TGTGCCAGCAGTTTAGTGGCTCCGAGGGCTTTCTTT. Its translation is CASSLVAPRAFF.

The chain combines TRBV5-1 with TRBJ1-4; maybe TRBD1 (5 bases). Between the trimmed V and J ends, which lost 0 bases and 4 bases, there was a span of 10 bases. CDR1 SGHRS and CDR2 YFSETQ come from the germline V gene. The CDR3 extends over 15 amino acids. CDR3 amino acids: CASSLEWGGNEKLFF. DNA of the CDR3: TGCGCCAGCAGCTTGGAGTGGGGGGGTAATGAAAAACTGTTTTTT.

The DNA of the CDR3 is TGCGCCAGCAGCCAAGTTTCGGGGGATACGCAGTATTTT. It codes for CASSQVSGDTQYF. This chain uses TRBV4-3 with TRBJ2-3; a weak D match, TRBD2 (5 bases). Germline loops: CDR1 LGHNA, CDR2 YSLEER. Deletions cut 1 base from V and 6 bases from J, with 8 bases between. This CDR3 region has 13 residues.

This chain joins TRBV27 and TRBJ1-6; possible D gene TRBD1, 6 bases. Germline V gives CDR1 MNHEY, CDR2 SMNVEV (reference sequence). Trimming cost V 6 bases and J 9 bases, with 12 bases left between them. CDR3 length equals 13 residues. As DNA, the CDR3 is TGTGCCAGCAGCCCCGCAGGGGCTTCACCCCTCCACTTT. Encoded protein: CASSPAGASPLHF.

The rearrangement links TRBV28 to TRBJ2-7; perhaps TRBD1 as D (6 bases). The CDR3 runs to 15 residues. Germline values: CDR1 MDHEN, CDR2 SYDVKM. V was shortened by 1 base and J by 3 bases, with 13 bases between the two germline ends. In DNA form, the CDR3 reads TGTGCCAGCAGTTTATCCCCCCCAGGGGACTACGAGCAGTACTTC. It encodes CASSLSPPGDYEQYF.

The gene calls are TRBV7-9 and TRBJ2-7, with D tentatively TRBD2 (6 bases). This CDR3 is built from 15 residues. Looked up from germline, CDR1 is SEHNR and CDR2 is FQNEAQ (reference sequence). The V gene lost 5 bases and the J gene lost 0 bases, with 14 bases spanning the gap. The DNA for the CDR3 is TGTGCCAGCAGCCAAGGGACTTTGAGCTCCTACGAGCAGTACTTC. It specifies CASSQGTLSSYEQYF.

The genes are TRBV5-4 and TRBJ2-7; 11 bases are a match to TRBD2. Trimming took 5 bases from V and 6 from J; bases not matched to a gene: 10. In germline, CDR1 is SGHNT, CDR2 YYREEE (reference sequence). The CDR3 sequence is 15 residues long. The CDR3 region has the DNA TGTGCCAGCAGTAGCGGGGGGGCCTCTCTCTCCGAGCAGTACTTC. Protein: CASSSGGASLSEQYF. Using reference TRBV5-4 and TRBJ2-7 for the parts outside the CDR3, the full variable domain is ETGVTQSPTHLIKTRGQQVTLRCSSQSGHNTVSWYQQALGQGPQFIFQYYREEENGRGNFPPRFSGLQFPNYSSELNVNALELDDSALYLCASSSGGASLSEQYFGPGTRLTVT.

The V call is TRBV27, the J call TRBJ1-1; TRBD1 is a possible D gene (6 bases). The V gene lost 3 bases and the J gene lost 1 base, with 18 bases spanning the gap. The CDR3 is 17 residues long. Germline assignment: CDR1 MNHEY and CDR2 SMNVEV (reference sequence). Written as DNA, the CDR3 is TGTGCCAGCAGTTTTATGAGAGCGCGGGGGGCGAACACTGAAGCTTTCTTT. Translation: CASSFMRARGANTEAFF.

The chain recombines TRBV7-9 with TRBJ2-4, with 11 bases identical to TRBD2. V dropped 5 bases and J dropped 8; count of bases not matched to a gene: 20. The CDR3 is 19 residues long. CDR1 and CDR2 from the germline V gene are SEHNR and FQNEAQ (reference sequence). CDR3 sequence (DNA): TGTGCCAGCAGCCAAACGGGGACTAGCGGTCCTAGAAAGGGTCACATTCAGTACTTC. It yields the protein CASSQTGTSGPRKGHIQYF.

This clone was detected only a few times. The V call is TRBV7-9, the J call TRBJ2-3; the match to TRBD2 covers 11 bases. CDR1 and CDR2 (germline): SEHNR, FQNEAQ (reference sequence). The CDR3 is 16 amino acids. V was clipped by 5 bases and J by 7 bases; unmatched bases: 11. The CDR3, as DNA: TGTGCCAGCAGCCTGAATAGCGGGGGGGCAATACATACGCAGTATTTT. Translation: CASSLNSGGAIHTQYF.

V is TRBV7-2 and J is TRBJ2-7; the match to TRBD2 covers 13 bases. This CDR3 is 16 amino acids long. With 5 bases clipped from V and 2 bases from J, the junction kept 6 bases outside the gene matches. Germline loops: CDR1 SGHTA, CDR2 FQGNSA. The CDR3 nucleotides read TGTGCCAGCAGCATCGGGACTAGCGGGACCGCCTACGAGCAGTACTTC. Translation: CASSIGTSGTAYEQYF.

The rearrangement uses TRBV6-1 and TRBJ1-5; possibly TRBD1 for D (5 bases). Germline lookup yields CDR1 MNHNS and CDR2 SASEGT. Trimming took 4 bases from V and 6 from J, leaving 13 bases between them. This CDR3 spans 14 amino acids. The CDR3 nucleotides read TGTGCCAGCAGTGTTCAGGGATCACGTCAGCCCCAGCATTTT. This gives the protein CASSVQGSRQPQHF.

The V call is TRBV6-5, the J call TRBJ2-7, with no clear D. The CDR3 sequence is 11 residues long. Per germline, CDR1 MNHEY and CDR2 SVGAGI. V was clipped by 11 bases and J by 2 bases, with 10 bases between them. CDR3 residues: CAAGGTYEQYF. In DNA, the CDR3 is TGTGCCGCCGGCGGAACCTACGAGCAGTACTTC.

Only a few counts were recorded for this clone. The gene calls are TRBV5-6 and TRBJ2-6, with D possibly being TRBD2 (5 bases). The germline V gene encodes CDR1 SGHDT and CDR2 YYEEEE. The CDR3 extends over 19 amino acids. Trimming cost V 1 base and J 2 bases, with 19 bases left between them. The DNA for the CDR3 is TGTGCCAGCAGCTTGACGCTTCGAGGCGGGTACCCTGGGGCCAACGTCCTGACTTTC. Translating it yields CASSLTLRGGYPGANVLTF.

The rearrangement uses TRBV9 and TRBJ1-6; D not resolved. Trimming took 3 bases from V and 6 from J, leaving 19 bases between them. This CDR3 is 17 amino acids long. Germline CDR1 reads SGDLS; CDR2 reads YYNGEE. The CDR3 here is CASSGEDGRRRNSPLHF. CDR3 coding DNA: TGTGCCAGCAGCGGGGAGGACGGACGCCGCCGTAATTCACCCCTCCACTTT. Full variable domain (rest looked up from reference TRBV9 and TRBJ1-6): DSGVTQTPKHLITATGQRVTLRCSPRSGDLSVYWYQQSLDQGLQFLIQYYNGEERAKGNILERFSAQQFPDLHSELNLSSLELGDSALYFCASSGEDGRRRNSPLHFGNGTRLTVT.

The rearrangement joins TRBV4-1 to TRBJ1-1, with D perhaps TRBD1 (6 bases). V shed 0 bases and J shed 7 bases, with 15 bases lying between them. This CDR3 comprises 15 residues. Germline CDR1 reads MGHRA; CDR2 reads YSYEKL. CDR3 in amino acids: CASSQDREGESEAFF. CDR3 sequence (DNA): TGCGCCAGCAGCCAAGATAGGGAGGGGGAAAGTGAAGCTTTCTTT.

Only a few counts were recorded for this clone. The chain joins TRBV9 to TRBJ2-7; perhaps TRBD1 as D (6 bases). Germline CDR1 and CDR2: SGDLS and YYNGEE. CDR3 length equals 14 residues. Trimming removed 0 bases from V and 4 bases from J, with 11 bases in between. The CDR3 loop reads CASSVASQGYEQYF. The CDR3 nucleotides are TGTGCCAGCAGCGTAGCTTCCCAGGGGTACGAGCAGTACTTC.

In this sample, this clone turned up once. The V and J genes are TRBV15 and TRBJ2-3, with D possibly TRBD2 on 6 matching bases. Trimming shortened V by 6 bases and J by 5 bases, and 27 bases separated the two germline ends. The CDR3 spans 18 residues. Germline values: CDR1 LNHNV, CDR2 YYDKDF (reference sequence). The CDR3 coding sequence is TGTGCCACCAGATCCCTTACTAGGTGGAGGGCCGGGAAAGATACGCAGTATTTT. It encodes CATRSLTRWRAGKDTQYF.

The chain is built from TRBV7-9 and TRBJ2-1; D not resolved. The CDR3 length is 13 residues. Trimming left V 4 bases short and J 7 bases short, with 11 bases between. Germline CDR1 reads SEHNR; CDR2 reads FQNEAQ (reference sequence). CDR3 amino acids: CASSSTEDNEQFF. CDR3 sequence (DNA): TGTGCCAGCAGCTCAACAGAAGATAATGAGCAGTTCTTC.

The chain carries TRBV10-2 and TRBJ2-1; 14 bases are a match to TRBD2. Per germline, CDR1 WSHSY and CDR2 SAAADI. The CDR3 spans 16 residues. V was pared by 6 bases and J by 6 bases, with 7 bases of the junction left unmatched. The CDR3 DNA reads as TGCGCCAGCAGGGGGACTAGCGGGGGACCCACCAATGAGCAGTTCTTC. Protein sequence: CASRGTSGGPTNEQFF.

The chain is built from TRBV9 and TRBJ1-2; D gene ambiguous. This CDR3 is 12 amino acids long. V lost 3 bases, J lost 4 bases, and 7 bases lay in between. Germline V gene lookup returns CDR1 SGDLS and CDR2 YYNGEE. The CDR3 DNA reads as TGTGCCAGCAGCGCGTACAGCTATGGCTACACCTTC. Translated, it gives CASSAYSYGYTF.

V is TRBV11-2 and J is TRBJ2-5; maybe TRBD1 (5 bases). The J call is in doubt because the DNA end fits TRBJ2-7 better. The CDR3 sequence is 14 residues long. CDR1 is SGHAT and CDR2 is FQNNGV in the germline V gene. DNA of the CDR3: TGTGCCAGCAGCTTAGTCACAGGTCCCTACGAGCAGTACTTC. Protein: CASSLVTGPYEQYF.

The chain employs TRBV5-1 and TRBJ2-7; no definite D call. Germline CDR1 and CDR2: SGHRS and YFSETQ. There are 15 residues in the CDR3. V shed 0 bases and J shed 2 bases, with 12 bases lying between them. CDR3 nucleotides: TGCGCCAGCAGCTTGGCTTCCACCGCAGCCTACGAGCAGTACTTC. This translates into CASSLASTAAYEQYF.

The chain has TRBV18 and TRBJ2-5; D is perhaps TRBD1 (5 bases). V was shortened by 4 bases and J by 5 bases, with 17 bases between the two germline ends. The CDR3 runs 15 residues. Germline-derived CDR1 and CDR2 are KGHSH and LQKENI. The DNA for the CDR3 is TGTGCCAGCTCACGAATGCAGGGTGAAGGGGAGACCCAGTACTTC. Protein product: CASSRMQGEGETQYF.

This chain joins TRBV28 and TRBJ2-7, with D unresolved. V dropped 1 base and J dropped 6 bases, with 4 bases sitting between them. The CDR3 is made up of 11 amino acids. CDR1 and CDR2 from the germline V gene are MDHEN and SYDVKM. In DNA form, the CDR3 reads TGTGCCAGCAGTTTATTACTCGAGCAGTACTTC. Encoded protein: CASSLLLEQYF.